This entry lists 6 T cell receptor beta chains sequenced from one sample in a study of control samples from healthy donors and cancer patients. Measured with immunoSEQ multiplex PCR; TCRdb has only the in-frame clones, and not every one. The sample yields about 84,000 clones, around 83% seen once. The sequencing input was PBMCs. These TCRs come from a man aged 60-69 years with head and neck cancer.

This chain joins TRBV19 and TRBJ1-2; D not certain. Trimming removed 3 bases from V and 2 bases from J, with 7 bases in between. There are 13 residues in the CDR3. Germline CDR1 is LNHDA and CDR2 is SQIVND (reference sequence). This CDR3 is CASSIQRNYGYTF. CDR3 nucleotide sequence: TGTGCCAGTAGTATTCAGCGGAACTATGGCTACACCTTC.

The chain carries TRBV2 and TRBJ2-7, with 7 nucleotides matching TRBD2. The CDR3 is made up of 14 amino acids. The J segment lost 2 bases and the V segment lost 7 bases, leaving 8 bases of the junction unmatched. Germline V gives CDR1 SNHLY, CDR2 FYNNEI. CDR3: CASTGGGRAYEQYF. CDR3 nucleotides: TGTGCCAGCACCGGGGGAGGGAGAGCCTACGAGCAGTACTTC.

V and J are TRBV27 and TRBJ2-5; weak D call: TRBD1 (6 bases). Germline CDR1 and CDR2: MNHEY and SMNVEV (reference sequence). This CDR3 is built from 12 residues. Trimming cost V 6 bases and J 5 bases, with 10 bases left between them. The CDR3 coding sequence is TGTGCCAGCAGAGGCACAGGGGAGACCCAGTACTTC. Amino acids: CASRGTGETQYF.

In this sample, this clone turned up a few times. J is TRBJ1-6 and V is TRBV27; D is uncertain. This CDR3 comprises 15 residues. Germline CDR1 MNHEY, CDR2 SMNVEV (reference sequence). V lost 6 bases to trimming and J lost 4 bases, with 13 bases between them. The CDR3, as DNA: TGTGCCAGCAGCCCAGACCCGGGGTATAATTCACCCCTCCACTTT. Protein product: CASSPDPGYNSPLHF.

CDR3 loop: CASSPRGGGDEQYF. The CDR3 DNA reads TGCGCCAGCAGCCCCCGAGGAGGGGGAGACGAGCAGTACTTC. V gene TRBV5-1 combines with J gene TRBJ2-7, with D possibly being TRBD1 or TRBD2 (6 bases each). The germline V and J ends were trimmed by 4 bases and 5 bases, with 16 bases remaining between them. Germline V CDR1 and CDR2: SGHRS, YFSETQ. The CDR3 spans 14 residues.

Notes on this clone: One junction end does not reproduce the germline sequence, and a read error may be involved. J is TRBJ2-5 and V is TRBV7-7; 9 bases are a match to TRBD2. The germline gives CDR1 SSHAT, CDR2 FNYEAQ (reference sequence). The CDR3 consists of 16 residues. The CDR3: CASSLGLAGVQETQYF. CDR3 sequence (DNA): TGTGCTAGCAGCTTAGGGTTAGCGGGGGTCCAAGAGACCCAGTACTTC.